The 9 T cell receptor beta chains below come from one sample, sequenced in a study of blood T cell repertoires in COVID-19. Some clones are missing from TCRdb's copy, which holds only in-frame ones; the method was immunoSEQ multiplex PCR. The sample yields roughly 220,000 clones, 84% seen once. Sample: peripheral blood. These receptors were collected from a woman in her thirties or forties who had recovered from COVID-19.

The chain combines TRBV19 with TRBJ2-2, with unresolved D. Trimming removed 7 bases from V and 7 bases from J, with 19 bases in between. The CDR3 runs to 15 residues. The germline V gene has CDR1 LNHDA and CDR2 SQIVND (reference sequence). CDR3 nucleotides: TGTGCCAGTAAAATAGACCCAAGTCCACACGGGGAGCTGTTTTTT. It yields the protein CASKIDPSPHGELFF.

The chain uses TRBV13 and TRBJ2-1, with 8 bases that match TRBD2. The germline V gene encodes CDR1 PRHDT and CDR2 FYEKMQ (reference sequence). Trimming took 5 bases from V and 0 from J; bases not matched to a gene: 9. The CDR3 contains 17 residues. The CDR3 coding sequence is TGTGCCAGCAGCCCGGGGCGGGGGGTGAGCTCCTACAATGAGCAGTTCTTC. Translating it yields CASSPGRGVSSYNEQFF. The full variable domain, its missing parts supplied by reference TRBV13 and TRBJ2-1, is AAGVIQSPRHLIKEKRETATLKCYPIPRHDTVYWYQQGPGQDPQFLISFYEKMQSDKGSIPDRFSAQQFSDYHSELNMSSLELGDSALYFCASSPGRGVSSYNEQFFGPGTRLTVL.

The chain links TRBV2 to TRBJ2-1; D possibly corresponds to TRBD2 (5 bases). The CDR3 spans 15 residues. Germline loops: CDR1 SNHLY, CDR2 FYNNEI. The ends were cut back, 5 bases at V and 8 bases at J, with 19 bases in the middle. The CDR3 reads CASSKGLALAHEQFF. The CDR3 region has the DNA TGTGCCAGCAGTAAAGGACTCGCACTTGCTCATGAGCAGTTCTTC. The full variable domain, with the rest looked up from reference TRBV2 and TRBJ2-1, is EPEVTQTPSHQVTQMGQEVILRCVPISNHLYFYWYRQILGQKVEFLVSFYNNEISEKSEIFDDQFSVERPDGSNFTLKIRSTKLEDSAMYFCASSKGLALAHEQFFGPGTRLTVL.

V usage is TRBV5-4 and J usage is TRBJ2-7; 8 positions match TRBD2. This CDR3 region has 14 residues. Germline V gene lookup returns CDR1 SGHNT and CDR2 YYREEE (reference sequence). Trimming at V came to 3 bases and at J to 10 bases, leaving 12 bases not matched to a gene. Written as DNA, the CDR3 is TGTGCCAGCAGCTCGGGGGGGAGGGTGGACCAACAGTACTTC. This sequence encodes CASSSGGRVDQQYF.

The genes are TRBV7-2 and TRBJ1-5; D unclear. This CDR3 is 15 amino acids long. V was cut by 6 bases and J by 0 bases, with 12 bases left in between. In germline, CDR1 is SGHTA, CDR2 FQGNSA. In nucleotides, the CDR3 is TGTGCCAGCAGTTACAAGCGTTCTAGCAATCAGCCCCAGCATTTT. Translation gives CASSYKRSSNQPQHF.

This CDR3 reads CASSVADRGQGSTFF. CDR3 nucleotides: TGTGCCAGCAGCGTAGCGGACAGGGGGCAAGGTTCGACTTTCTTT. V gene TRBV9 combines with J gene TRBJ1-1, with 11 positions matching TRBD1. V shed 0 bases, J shed 12 bases, and the junction held 10 bases outside the gene matches. Germline V CDR1 and CDR2: SGDLS, YYNGEE. CDR3 length: 15 residues.

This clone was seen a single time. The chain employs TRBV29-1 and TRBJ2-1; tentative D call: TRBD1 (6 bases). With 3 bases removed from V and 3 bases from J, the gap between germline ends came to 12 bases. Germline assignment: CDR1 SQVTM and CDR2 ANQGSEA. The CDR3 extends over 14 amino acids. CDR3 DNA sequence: TGCAGCGTTGAGCCCGGGACAAGCTACAATGAGCAGTTCTTC. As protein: CSVEPGTSYNEQFF.

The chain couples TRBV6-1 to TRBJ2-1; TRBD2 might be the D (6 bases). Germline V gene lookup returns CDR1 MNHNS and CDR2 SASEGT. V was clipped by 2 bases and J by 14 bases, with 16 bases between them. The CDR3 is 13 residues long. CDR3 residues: CASSEIRDSGEFF. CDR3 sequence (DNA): TGTGCCAGCAGTGAAATCCGCGACTCGGGGGAGTTCTTC.

CDR3 DNA: TGCGCCAGCAGCCGCCGGGACAGCCCCCCGGACGAGCAGTACTTC. Translating gives CASSRRDSPPDEQYF. V gene TRBV4-3 combines with J gene TRBJ2-7; the match to TRBD1 covers 7 bases. V lost 4 bases to trimming and J lost 5 bases; unmatched junction nucleotides: 11. This CDR3 has 15 residues. Germline CDR1 and CDR2: LGHNA and YSLEER.